One sample yielded the 26 T cell receptor beta chains listed below, sequenced in a study of T-cell reconstitution after alpha-beta-depleted transplantation in children. Unique molecular identifiers were incorporated when the TCRbeta library was constructed. TCRdb reprocessed the PCR reads with MiXCR, giving one entry per CDR3 protein. The profile shows 400,000 to 500,000 distinct CDR3 sequences, roughly a tenth of them singletons. The source material was PBMCs from the stem cell graft donor, sampled from the stem cell graft. The source of these receptors is a human donor who donated a stem cell graft to a child with acute myeloid leukemia.

The V call is TRBV13, the J call TRBJ1-6, with a possible D match to TRBD1 (5 bases). Trimming pared 5 bases from V and 7 bases from J, leaving 15 bases between. The CDR3 covers 15 residues. Per germline, CDR1 PRHDT and CDR2 FYEKMQ (reference sequence). The CDR3 coding sequence is TGTGCCAGCAGCCCCCGGTCAGGGAGGAATTCACCCCTCCACTTT. Protein sequence: CASSPRSGRNSPLHF.

This clonotype occurred many times. This rearrangement joins TRBV7-2 to TRBJ1-1; TRBD1 is a possible D gene (6 bases). V was clipped by 5 bases and J by 7 bases, with 20 bases between them. Germline CDR1 reads SGHTA; CDR2 reads FQGNSA. This CDR3 contains 15 residues. The CDR3 coding sequence is TGTGCCAGCAGCCCGCTCGGGGCAGGGGTTGGTGAAGCTTTCTTT. This gives the protein CASSPLGAGVGEAFF.

The CDR3 protein is CASSYEPQSYEQYV. CDR3 DNA sequence: TGCGCCAGCAGCTACGAACCACAGTCCTACGAGCAGTACGTC. The J gene is TRBJ2-7, the V gene TRBV5-1; D unclear. The V gene lost 3 bases and the J gene lost 1 base, with 11 bases spanning the gap. CDR3 length: 14 amino acids. Per germline, CDR1 SGHRS and CDR2 YFSETQ.

This clonotype has ten or more counts. V and J are TRBV20-1 and TRBJ1-1; D is perhaps TRBD1 (6 bases). The CDR3 is 13 amino acids. Between the trimmed V and J ends, which lost 6 bases and 5 bases, there was a span of 16 bases. Germline V gene sequence: CDR1 DFQATT, CDR2 SNEGSKA (reference sequence). CDR3 amino acids: CSAPGDGGTEAFF. CDR3 coding DNA: TGCAGTGCGCCAGGGGACGGCGGGACTGAAGCTTTCTTT.

This clonotype was counted many times. This chain links TRBV6-2 or TRBV6-3 with TRBJ2-5, with 7 bases matching TRBD1. After removal of 6 bases from V and 5 bases from J, the junction contained 6 bases not matched to a gene. Germline CDR1 and CDR2: MNHEY and SVGEGT. CDR3 size: 13 residues. The CDR3 reads CASSQGQQETQYF. The CDR3 nucleotides read TGTGCCAGCAGCCAGGGACAGCAGGAGACCCAGTACTTC.

The chain employs TRBV3-1 and TRBJ2-6; D is uncertain. The V end was cut by 11 bases, the J end by 0 bases, with 23 bases between. Germline V CDR1 and CDR2: LGHDT, YNNKEL (reference sequence). This CDR3 is 18 amino acids long. The CDR3 loop reads CASSQDDNILSGANVLTF. The DNA of the CDR3 is TGTGCCTCCAGCCAAGATGACAACATCCTCTCTGGGGCCAACGTCCTGACTTTC. Full variable domain (outside the CDR3, taken from reference TRBV3-1 and TRBJ2-6): DTAVSQTPKYLVTQMGNDKSIKCEQNLGHDTMYWYKQDSKKFLKIMFSYNNKELIINETVPNRFSPKSPDKAHLNLHINSLELGDSAVYFCASSQDDNILSGANVLTFGAGSRLTVL.

This clonotype showed up many times. The chain employs TRBV10-3 and TRBJ2-5, with D tentatively TRBD1 (6 bases). The germline gives CDR1 ENHRY, CDR2 SYGVKD. V was shortened by 8 bases and J by 6 bases, with 10 bases between the two germline ends. The CDR3 covers 11 residues. The CDR3 sequence is CAIGDIQTQYF. Written as DNA, the CDR3 is TGTGCCATCGGGGACATTCAGACCCAGTACTTC.

V is TRBV2 and J is TRBJ2-1, with TRBD2 matching 12 bases. The CDR3 is 13 amino acids. CDR1 and CDR2 (germline): SNHLY, FYNNEI. Trimming cost V 8 bases and J 8 bases; bases outside gene matches: 4. CDR3 nucleotides: TGTGCCAGCGCTAGCGGGGGGGCCGATGAGCAGTTCTTC. This gives the protein CASASGGADEQFF.

This clonotype has more than one count but fewer than ten. The genes are TRBV5-6 and TRBJ2-7; possible D gene TRBD2, 7 bases. V was pared by 1 base and J by 5 bases, with 13 bases between. The CDR3 is 14 residues long. Germline CDR1 reads SGHDT; CDR2 reads YYEEEE. The CDR3 DNA sequence: TGTGCCAGCAGCTTGTATAGGGGGGGCCACGAGCAGTACGTC. Amino acids: CASSLYRGGHEQYV.

This clonotype was seen a handful of times. V usage is TRBV20-1 and J usage is TRBJ2-1; 7 bases fit TRBD2. Unmatched junction bases numbered 6, after V lost 1 base and J lost 0 bases. The CDR3 loop spans 16 amino acids. Germline V lookup: CDR1 DFQATT, CDR2 SNEGSKA (reference sequence). CDR3 coding DNA: TGCAGTGCTAGAGTATGGCGGGAGTCCTCCTACAATGAGCAGTTCTTC. It encodes CSARVWRESSYNEQFF.

The CDR3 DNA follows: TGTGCCAGCAGCTTCCGCGGGTATAACAATGAGCAGTTCTTC. As protein: CASSFRGYNNEQFF. This sequence joins TRBV7-2 and TRBJ2-1, with D possibly being TRBD2 (5 bases). This CDR3 contains 14 residues. V was trimmed by 3 bases and J by 5 bases, leaving 11 bases between them. Germline loops: CDR1 SGHTA, CDR2 FQGNSA.

Only a few counts were recorded for this clonotype. V is TRBV12-3 or TRBV12-4 and J is TRBJ2-7, with 7 bases lining up with TRBD1. The CDR3 totals 16 residues. After removal of 2 bases from V and 2 bases from J, the junction contained 9 bases not matched to a gene. The CDR3 spells CASSLYNQGVTYEQYV. CDR3 nucleotides: TGTGCCAGCAGTTTATATAACCAGGGGGTAACCTACGAGCAGTACGTC.

The J gene is TRBJ2-5, the V gene TRBV4-1; 8 nucleotides align to TRBD1. The germline V gene has CDR1 MGHRA and CDR2 YSYEKL. The CDR3 runs to 17 residues. The junction had 9 bases not matched to a gene; V was cut back by 0 bases and J by 3 bases. The DNA of the CDR3 is TGCGCCAGCAGCCAAGATCCTCAGGGGGCGCAGAAAGAGACCCAGTACTTC. This gives the protein CASSQDPQGAQKETQYF.

This clonotype was found once. The chain uses TRBV27 and TRBJ1-2, with D possibly TRBD1 on 5 matching bases. This CDR3 spans 13 amino acids. Germline CDR1 MNHEY, CDR2 SMNVEV (reference sequence). Trimming removed 4 bases at V and 5 bases at J, with 11 bases between. The CDR3 bases are TGTGCCAGCAGTTCAGGGTGGGTGTATGGCTACACCTTC. This encodes CASSSGWVYGYTF.

This chain links TRBV25-1 with TRBJ1-5, with D unclear. Trimming pared 1 base from V and 4 bases from J, leaving 8 bases between. The germline V gene encodes CDR1 MGHDK and CDR2 SYGVNS. This CDR3 spans 14 amino acids. The DNA for the CDR3 is TGTGCCAGCAGTGAATTTGGCGGGAATCAGCCCCAGCATTTT. This encodes CASSEFGGNQPQHF.

This clonotype was seen a few times. The V call is TRBV4-3, the J call TRBJ1-1; unclear D gene. The germline gives CDR1 LGHNA, CDR2 YSLEER. CDR3 size: 12 residues. The V and J ends lost 0 bases and 8 bases respectively, with 7 bases between them. Written as DNA, the CDR3 is TGCGCCAGCAGCCAAGAGCCGCCAGAAGCTTTCTTT. Protein: CASSQEPPEAFF.

This clonotype showed up many times. The chain combines TRBV7-9 with TRBJ2-1; 7 bases agree with TRBD1. Germline loops: CDR1 SEHNR, CDR2 FQNEAQ (reference sequence). The CDR3 is made up of 11 amino acids. With V trimmed by 3 bases and J by 16 bases, 6 bases remained unmatched. CDR3 sequence: CASSFDRAKFF. The CDR3 DNA follows: TGTGCCAGCAGCTTCGACAGGGCCAAATTCTTC.

The V gene is TRBV20-1, the J gene TRBJ2-7, with D possibly TRBD2 on 6 matching bases. Germline assignment: CDR1 DFQATT and CDR2 SNEGSKA (reference sequence). Trimming removed 3 bases from V and 2 bases from J, with 14 bases in between. The CDR3 runs to 14 residues. The CDR3: CSARGGKITYEQYF. For the CDR3, the DNA is TGCAGTGCTAGGGGCGGGAAAATCACCTACGAGCAGTACTTC.

This clonotype was seen repeatedly, ten times or more. The V and J genes are TRBV29-1 and TRBJ2-7, with D possibly being TRBD2 (5 bases). Germline CDR1 SQVTM, CDR2 ANQGSEA. This CDR3 region has 15 residues. The ends were cut back, 4 bases at V and 1 base at J, with 17 bases in the middle. The CDR3 spells CSVVREGAGSYEQYF. The CDR3 DNA follows: TGCAGCGTTGTGAGAGAGGGAGCCGGATCCTACGAGCAGTACTTC.

This clonotype was observed at least ten times. J is TRBJ2-1 and V is TRBV6-5; D unclear. V shed 0 bases and J shed 8 bases, with 8 bases lying between them. CDR1 and CDR2 (germline): MNHEY, SVGAGI. The CDR3 contains 13 residues. CDR3 coding DNA: TGTGCCAGCAGTTACTCGATAGTAGATGAGCAGTTCTTC. It is translated as CASSYSIVDEQFF.

The J gene is TRBJ2-1, the V gene TRBV20-1, with D tentatively TRBD1 (5 bases). Germline V gene data show CDR1 as DFQATT and CDR2 as SNEGSKA (reference sequence). V was shortened by 6 bases and J by 10 bases, with 19 bases between the two germline ends. The CDR3 contains 13 residues. The CDR3 sequence is CSATGRPGHEQFF. The CDR3 region has the DNA TGCAGTGCGACCGGCCGACCCGGACACGAGCAGTTCTTC.

This clonotype was seen at least ten times. The CDR3 nucleotides are TGTGCCAGCAGCTTAGGCCCTGCGAACACCGGGGAGCTGTTTTTT. Encoded protein: CASSLGPANTGELFF. The J gene is TRBJ2-2, the V gene TRBV7-9, with D uncertain. This CDR3 is 15 amino acids long. Between the trimmed V and J ends, which lost 1 base and 0 bases, there was a span of 6 bases. Germline CDR1 and CDR2: SEHNR and FQNEAQ (reference sequence).

This clonotype was counted only a few times. The chain carries TRBV5-4 and TRBJ2-3; D might be TRBD2 (6 bases). The CDR3 consists of 15 residues. Trimming pared 0 bases from V and 2 bases from J, leaving 10 bases between. The germline CDR1 and CDR2 sequences are SGHNT and YYREEE (reference sequence). The CDR3 protein is CASSLDSGITDTQYF. The CDR3, as DNA: TGTGCCAGCAGCTTGGATAGCGGTATCACAGATACGCAGTATTTT. The complete variable domain, with remaining parts taken from reference TRBV5-4 and TRBJ2-3, reads ETGVTQSPTHLIKTRGQQVTLRCSSQSGHNTVSWYQQALGQGPQFIFQYYREEENGRGNFPPRFSGLQFPNYSSELNVNALELDDSALYLCASSLDSGITDTQYFGPGTRLTVL.

This clonotype appeared a few times. V is TRBV15 and J is TRBJ2-7, with D maybe TRBD2 (6 bases). Germline V gene sequence: CDR1 LNHNV, CDR2 YYDKDF (reference sequence). The CDR3 runs 18 residues. V lost 0 bases and J 4 bases, leaving 22 bases between the germline ends. In nucleotides, the CDR3 is TGTGCCACCAGCAGAGATCGGGGAGGAGGGGCGGATAGTTACGAGCAGTACTTC. It specifies CATSRDRGGGADSYEQYF.

This clonotype has ten or more counts. The gene calls are TRBV12-3 or TRBV12-4 and TRBJ2-1; 12 bases are shared with TRBD1. This CDR3 spans 17 amino acids. J gave up 8 bases and V 3 bases, and 11 bases lay outside the gene matches. Written as DNA, the CDR3 is TGTGCCAGCAGTTTCGGTCCCGGGACAGGGGGCGCAGATGAGCAGTTCTTC. It translates to CASSFGPGTGGADEQFF.

This sequence joins TRBV11-3 and TRBJ2-1; maybe TRBD2 (5 bases). Germline V gene data show CDR1 as SGHNT and CDR2 as YENEEA. The CDR3 spans 16 residues. V was shortened by 0 bases and J by 3 bases, with 12 bases between the two germline ends. The CDR3: CASSLEVASDYNEQFF. CDR3 nucleotide sequence: TGTGCCAGCAGCTTAGAGGTAGCGTCCGACTACAATGAGCAGTTCTTC.